Below are 27 T cell receptor beta chains sequenced from a single sample in a study of blood T cell repertoires in COVID-19. The method was immunoSEQ multiplex PCR; TCRdb's version includes in-frame clones alone and lacks a portion of them. The data hold 210,000 or so clones, with roughly 80% observed a single time. Sequencing was performed on peripheral blood. The receptors stem from a man aged 45-60 years who had recovered from COVID-19.

This clone was detected ten times or more. The chain couples TRBV11-2 to TRBJ2-5; 8 positions agree with TRBD1. The CDR3 loop spans 14 amino acids. Unmatched junction bases numbered 5, after V lost 3 bases and J lost 5 bases. Germline CDR1 SGHAT, CDR2 FQNNGV. This CDR3 is CASSFWTGKETQYF. Here the CDR3 DNA reads TGTGCCAGCAGCTTTTGGACAGGGAAGGAGACCCAGTACTTC.

This sequence joins TRBV27 and TRBJ2-1; TRBD1 might be the D (6 bases). Germline values: CDR1 MNHEY, CDR2 SMNVEV (reference sequence). The V and J ends lost 5 bases and 9 bases respectively, with 14 bases between them. The CDR3 is 13 amino acids. The CDR3 here is CASSPKLGAEQFF. The DNA of the CDR3 is TGTGCCAGCAGTCCTAAACTGGGGGCTGAGCAGTTCTTC.

V gene TRBV6-2 or TRBV6-3 combines with J gene TRBJ2-3; TRBD1 matches at 10 bases. The CDR3 totals 18 residues. Germline CDR1 MNHEY, CDR2 SVGEGT. The V and J ends lost 2 bases and 5 bases, in that order; junction bases with no gene match: 13. The CDR3 loop reads CASSYPRQGAWHIDTQYF. CDR3 DNA sequence: TGTGCCAGCAGTTACCCCCGACAGGGGGCATGGCACATAGATACGCAGTATTTT.

The chain has TRBV28 and TRBJ2-1, with 9 bases aligning to TRBD1. Germline lookup yields CDR1 MDHEN and CDR2 SYDVKM. V trimming: 6 bases; J trimming: 5 bases; junction bases outside the gene matches: 5. The CDR3 has 14 amino acids. CDR3: CASRTGGKDNEQFF. CDR3 coding DNA: TGTGCCAGCAGAACAGGGGGCAAGGACAATGAGCAGTTCTTC.

This clone was seen more than once but under ten times. The chain employs TRBV7-6 and TRBJ2-1, with D tentatively TRBD2 (8 bases). With 1 base removed from V and 0 bases from J, the gap between germline ends came to 25 bases. The V gene's germline CDR1 is SGHVS and CDR2 FNYEAQ. The CDR3 is 21 residues long. In nucleotides, the CDR3 is TGTGCCAGCAGCTTAGGAGGGGGCCATTCTACGGCGGGAGGCTCCTACAATGAGCAGTTCTTC. It codes for CASSLGGGHSTAGGSYNEQFF.

The V and J genes are TRBV6-5 and TRBJ2-7; D perhaps matches TRBD1 (5 bases). The CDR3 loop spans 13 amino acids. The V gene's germline CDR1 is MNHEY and CDR2 SVGAGI. V was trimmed by 6 bases and J by 6 bases, leaving 15 bases between them. CDR3 in amino acids: CASRSTGGREQYF. The CDR3 DNA follows: TGTGCCAGCAGGTCAACAGGTGGCCGCGAGCAGTACTTC.

This chain links TRBV5-1 with TRBJ1-1; D may be TRBD1 (5 bases). The CDR3 spans 12 residues. V was clipped by 3 bases and J by 3 bases, with 6 bases between them. CDR1 and CDR2 from the germline V gene are SGHRS and YFSETQ. CDR3 loop: CASSWGDTEAFF. The DNA of the CDR3 is TGCGCCAGCAGCTGGGGGGACACTGAAGCTTTCTTT.

This clone has just a few counts. J is TRBJ1-1 and V is TRBV28; tentatively, D is TRBD1 (6 bases). The ends were cut back, 5 bases at V and 0 bases at J, with 19 bases in the middle. This CDR3 region has 17 residues. CDR1 is MDHEN, CDR2 SYDVKM, per germline. The CDR3 coding sequence is TGTGCCAGCAGTAGCCCGGGACAATTGGGGATGAACACTGAAGCTTTCTTT. This encodes CASSSPGQLGMNTEAFF.

The J gene is TRBJ2-7, the V gene TRBV9; 11 bases align to TRBD2. From germline, CDR1 is SGDLS and CDR2 YYNGEE. The CDR3 has 15 residues. V trimming: 2 bases; J trimming: 3 bases; junction bases outside the gene matches: 4. CDR3 sequence reads: CASSVGTSGIYEQYF. The CDR3, as DNA: TGTGCCAGCAGCGTCGGGACTAGCGGTATCTACGAGCAGTACTTC.

The V and J genes are TRBV7-2 and TRBJ2-7, with TRBD1 matching over 7 bases. The CDR3 consists of 15 residues. In germline, CDR1 is SGHTA, CDR2 FQGNSA. Unmatched junction bases numbered 8, after V lost 4 bases and J lost 2 bases. Here the CDR3 reads CASSSSTGSTYEQYF. CDR3 nucleotides: TGTGCCAGCAGCTCCTCGACAGGGAGTACCTACGAGCAGTACTTC.

The rearrangement uses TRBV18 and TRBJ2-3; no firm D call. Germline-derived CDR1 and CDR2 are KGHSH and LQKENI. The V gene lost 3 bases and the J gene lost 2 bases, with 3 bases spanning the gap. The CDR3 has 12 residues. The CDR3 DNA sequence: TGTGCCAGCTCACCCTACACAGATACGCAGTATTTT. The encoded protein is CASSPYTDTQYF.

V usage is TRBV4-3 and J usage is TRBJ2-6; D uncertain. Germline V gene sequence: CDR1 LGHNA, CDR2 YSLEER. V lost 0 bases to trimming and J lost 2 bases, with 8 bases between them. The CDR3 runs to 16 residues. CDR3 sequence (DNA): TGCGCCAGCAGCCAAGATCCCGGTACTGGGGCCAACGTCCTGACTTTC. This sequence encodes CASSQDPGTGANVLTF.

This chain links TRBV29-1 with TRBJ1-2, with 8 bases lining up with TRBD1. This CDR3 comprises 14 residues. V shed 1 base and J 4 bases; nucleotides not matched to a gene: 5. Per the germline V gene, CDR1 is SQVTM and CDR2 is ANQGSEA. CDR3 residues: CSVEALGQGYGYTF. CDR3 in DNA: TGCAGCGTTGAAGCACTTGGACAGGGCTATGGCTACACCTTC.

The chain recombines TRBV14 with TRBJ2-2; weak D call: TRBD2 (6 bases). Germline loops: CDR1 SGHDN, CDR2 FVKESK. The CDR3 consists of 14 residues. The germline V and J ends were trimmed by 4 bases and 7 bases, with 13 bases remaining between them. The CDR3 here is CASSLEWGGGELFF. The CDR3 nucleotides read TGTGCCAGCAGCCTTGAGTGGGGAGGCGGGGAGCTGTTTTTT.

The V call is TRBV12-5, the J call TRBJ2-1; TRBD1 matches at 12 bases. The J segment lost 8 bases and the V segment lost 6 bases, leaving 8 bases of the junction unmatched. Germline V gene lookup returns CDR1 LGHNT and CDR2 FRNRAP. This CDR3 has 15 amino acids. CDR3 sequence: CASGPRDRGHDEQFF. CDR3 DNA sequence: TGTGCTAGTGGCCCCAGGGACAGGGGGCACGATGAGCAGTTCTTC.

J is TRBJ1-2 and V is TRBV6-5, with TRBD1 identical over 9 bases. In germline, CDR1 is MNHEY, CDR2 SVGAGI. V lost 7 bases and J lost 5; bases outside the gene matches: 2. CDR3 length: 12 residues. CDR3 nucleotides: TGTGCCAGCACCGGACAGGGGTATGGCTACACCTTC. It is translated as CASTGQGYGYTF.

V gene TRBV10-2 combines with J gene TRBJ2-1; the D gene is possibly TRBD2 (6 bases). Germline V gene lookup returns CDR1 WSHSY and CDR2 SAAADI. The CDR3 length is 16 residues. The V gene lost 0 bases and the J gene lost 5 bases, with 14 bases spanning the gap. The CDR3 nucleotides are TGCGCCAGCAGTGAGTCGAACGGGAGAAGCAACAATGAGCAGTTCTTC. As protein: CASSESNGRSNNEQFF.

The chain recombines TRBV15 with TRBJ1-2; D call uncertain. Germline V lookup: CDR1 LNHNV, CDR2 YYDKDF (reference sequence). CDR3 length equals 15 residues. Deletions cut 1 base from V and 4 bases from J, with 13 bases between. The CDR3 region has the DNA TGTGCCACCAGCAGAGGGGGATTGAGGGCCTATGGCTACACCTTC. This sequence encodes CATSRGGLRAYGYTF.

V gene TRBV25-1 combines with J gene TRBJ2-7, with a weak D call TRBD1 (5 bases). Between the trimmed V and J ends, which lost 3 bases and 6 bases, there was a span of 18 bases. The CDR3 is 15 residues long. Germline assignment: CDR1 MGHDK and CDR2 SYGVNS. The CDR3 DNA is TGTGCCAGCAGTGATGGTGGGGCCTGGGATATCGAGCAGTACTTC. It translates to CASSDGGAWDIEQYF.

The V gene is TRBV3-1 (or the pseudogene TRBV3-2), the J gene TRBJ1-4; the D is unclear. Germline V gene sequence: CDR1 LGHDT, CDR2 YNNKEL (reference sequence). The V end was cut by 4 bases, the J end by 4 bases, with 7 bases between. The CDR3 totals 13 residues. As DNA, the CDR3 is TGTGCCAGCAGCCGGGAGATTAATGAAAAACTGTTTTTT. Translating it yields CASSREINEKLFF.

The rearrangement links TRBV7-2 to TRBJ2-3, with 11 bases aligning to TRBD1. V gave up 5 bases and J gave up 3 bases; unmatched junction bases: 1. Germline-derived CDR1 and CDR2 are SGHTA and FQGNSA. The length of the CDR3 is 14 residues. The CDR3 sequence is CASSRDRGTDTQYF. As DNA, the CDR3 is TGTGCCAGCAGCCGGGACAGGGGGACAGATACGCAGTATTTT. Full variable domain (remainder filled in from reference TRBV7-2 and TRBJ2-3): GAGVSQSPSNKVTEKGKDVELRCDPISGHTALYWYRQSLGQGLEFLIYFQGNSAPDKSGLPSDRFSAERTGGSVSTLTIQRTQQEDSAVYLCASSRDRGTDTQYFGPGTRLTVL.

This clone was counted between two and nine times. The chain couples TRBV6-6 to TRBJ1-1, with TRBD1 identical over 7 bases. V trimming: 6 bases; J trimming: 6 bases; junction bases outside the gene matches: 13. Per germline, CDR1 MNHNY and CDR2 SVGAGI (reference sequence). The CDR3 runs to 15 residues. The CDR3, as DNA: TGTGCCAGCAGAGACTCAGGGGGGTTCCTCTCTGAAGCTTTCTTT. Protein sequence: CASRDSGGFLSEAFF.

The rearrangement joins TRBV12-3 or TRBV12-4 to TRBJ1-5, with D hard to call. The CDR3 extends over 13 amino acids. Trimming stripped 5 bases from V and 7 bases from J, with 12 bases between. CDR3 coding DNA: TGTGCCAGCAGTCGCGGACTGGGGCAGCCCCAGCATTTT. Its translation is CASSRGLGQPQHF.

V usage is TRBV7-8 and J usage is TRBJ2-7; TRBD1 agrees at 7 bases. CDR1 and CDR2 from the germline V gene are SGHVS and FQNEAQ. The length of the CDR3 is 15 residues. Trimming cost V 4 bases and J 0 bases; bases outside gene matches: 6. CDR3 in amino acids: CASSSTGTVSYEQYF. In nucleotides, the CDR3 is TGTGCCAGCAGCTCTACGGGGACAGTCTCCTACGAGCAGTACTTC.

V usage is TRBV14 and J usage is TRBJ2-3, with TRBD2 matching over 11 bases. The V and J ends lost 4 bases and 3 bases, in that order; junction bases with no gene match: 9. CDR3 length: 17 residues. Germline loops: CDR1 SGHDN, CDR2 FVKESK. Here the CDR3 DNA reads TGTGCCAGCAGCCCCCCCCCAACTAGCGGGAGAACAGATACGCAGTATTTT. Its translation is CASSPPPTSGRTDTQYF.

This clone has more than one count but fewer than ten. The V call is TRBV11-2, the J call TRBJ1-2, with D possibly being TRBD1 (5 bases). The ends were cut back, 0 bases at V and 4 bases at J, with 9 bases in the middle. CDR1 and CDR2 (germline): SGHAT, FQNNGV. This CDR3 is built from 14 residues. This CDR3 reads CASSLDRDIYGYTF. As DNA, the CDR3 is TGTGCCAGCAGCTTAGACAGGGATATCTATGGCTACACCTTC.

This CDR3 reads CASRDPGLLSQQYF. The CDR3 nucleotides read TGTGCCAGCCGAGACCCGGGACTCCTTTCCCAGCAGTACTTC. The rearrangement uses TRBV19 and TRBJ2-7, with D perhaps TRBD2 (6 bases). This CDR3 spans 14 amino acids. Germline V gene sequence: CDR1 LNHDA, CDR2 SQIVND (reference sequence). Between the trimmed V and J ends, which lost 9 bases and 8 bases, there was a span of 23 bases.